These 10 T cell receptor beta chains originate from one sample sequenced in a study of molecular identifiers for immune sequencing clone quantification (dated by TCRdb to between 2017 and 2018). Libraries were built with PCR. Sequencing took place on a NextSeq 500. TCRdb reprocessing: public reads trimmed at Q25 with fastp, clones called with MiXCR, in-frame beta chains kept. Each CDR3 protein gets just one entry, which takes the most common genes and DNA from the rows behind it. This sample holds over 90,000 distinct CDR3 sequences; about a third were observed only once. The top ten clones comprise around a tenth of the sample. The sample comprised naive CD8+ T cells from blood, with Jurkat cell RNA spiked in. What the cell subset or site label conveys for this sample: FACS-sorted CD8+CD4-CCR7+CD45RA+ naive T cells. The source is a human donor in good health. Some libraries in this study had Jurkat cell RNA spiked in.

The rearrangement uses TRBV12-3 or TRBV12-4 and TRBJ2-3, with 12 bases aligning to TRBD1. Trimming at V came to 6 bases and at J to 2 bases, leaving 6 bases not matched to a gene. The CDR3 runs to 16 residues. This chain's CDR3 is CASSSWDRGHTDTQYF. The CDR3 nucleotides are TGTGCCAGCAGCTCCTGGGACAGGGGGCACACAGATACGCAGTATTTT.

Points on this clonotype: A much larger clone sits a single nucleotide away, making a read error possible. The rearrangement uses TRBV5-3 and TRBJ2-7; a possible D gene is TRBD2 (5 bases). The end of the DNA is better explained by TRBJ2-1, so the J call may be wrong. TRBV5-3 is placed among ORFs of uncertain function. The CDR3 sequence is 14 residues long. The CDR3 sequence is CASSSPGNSYEQFF. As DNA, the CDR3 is TGTGCCAGCAGCTCCCCCGGGAATAGCTACGAGCAGTTCTTC.

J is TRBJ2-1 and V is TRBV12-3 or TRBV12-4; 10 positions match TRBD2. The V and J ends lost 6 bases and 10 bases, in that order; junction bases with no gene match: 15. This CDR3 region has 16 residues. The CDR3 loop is CASSFLAGDPPLEQFF. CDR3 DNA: TGTGCCAGCAGCTTCCTAGCGGGAGACCCACCCCTGGAGCAGTTCTTC.

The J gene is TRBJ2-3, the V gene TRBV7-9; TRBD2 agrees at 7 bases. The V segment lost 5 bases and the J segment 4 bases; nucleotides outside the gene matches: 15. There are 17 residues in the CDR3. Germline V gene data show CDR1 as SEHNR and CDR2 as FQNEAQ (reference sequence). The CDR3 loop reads CASSLRDYLFFADTQYF. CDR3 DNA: TGTGCCAGCAGCCTGCGGGACTATCTTTTTTTTGCAGATACGCAGTATTTT.

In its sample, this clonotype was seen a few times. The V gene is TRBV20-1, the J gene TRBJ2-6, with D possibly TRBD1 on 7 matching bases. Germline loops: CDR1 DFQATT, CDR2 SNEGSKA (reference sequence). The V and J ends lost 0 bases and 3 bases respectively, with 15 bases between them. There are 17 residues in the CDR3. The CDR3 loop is CSAREEGAIVGANVLTF. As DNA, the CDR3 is TGCAGTGCTAGAGAGGAGGGGGCTATTGTTGGGGCCAACGTCCTGACTTTC.

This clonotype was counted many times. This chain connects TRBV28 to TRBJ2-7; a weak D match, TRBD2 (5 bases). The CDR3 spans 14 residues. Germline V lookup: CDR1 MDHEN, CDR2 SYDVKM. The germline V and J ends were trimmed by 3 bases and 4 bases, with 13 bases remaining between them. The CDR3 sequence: CASSLTPSGYEQYF. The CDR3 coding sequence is TGTGCCAGCAGTTTGACCCCTTCGGGGTACGAGCAGTACTTC.

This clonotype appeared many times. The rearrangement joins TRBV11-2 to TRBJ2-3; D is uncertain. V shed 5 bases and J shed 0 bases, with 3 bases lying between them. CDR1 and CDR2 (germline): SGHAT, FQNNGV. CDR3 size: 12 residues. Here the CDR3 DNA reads TGTGCCAGCAGCCCAAGCACAGATACGCAGTATTTT. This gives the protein CASSPSTDTQYF.

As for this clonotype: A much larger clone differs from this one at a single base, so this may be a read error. The CDR3 DNA reads as TGTGCCAGCAGTTCGGGACTAGCGGGAGGGCCAGATACGCAGCATTTT. It codes for CASSSGLAGGPDTQHF. The genes are TRBV28 and TRBJ2-3; tentatively, D is TRBD1 (5 bases). The better agreement between TRBJ1-5 and the DNA end casts doubt on the J call. Per the germline V gene, CDR1 is MDHEN and CDR2 is SYDVKM. The CDR3 length is 16 residues.

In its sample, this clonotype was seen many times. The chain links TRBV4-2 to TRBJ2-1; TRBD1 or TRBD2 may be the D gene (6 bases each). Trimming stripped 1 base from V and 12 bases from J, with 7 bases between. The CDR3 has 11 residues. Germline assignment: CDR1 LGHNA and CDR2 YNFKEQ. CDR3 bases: TGTGCCAGCAGCCAAGCGGGGGCGCAGTTCTTC. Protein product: CASSQAGAQFF.

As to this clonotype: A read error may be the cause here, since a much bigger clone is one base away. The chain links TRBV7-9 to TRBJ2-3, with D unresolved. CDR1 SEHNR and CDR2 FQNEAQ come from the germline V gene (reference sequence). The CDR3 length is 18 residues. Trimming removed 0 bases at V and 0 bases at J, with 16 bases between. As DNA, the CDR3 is TGTGCCAGCAGCTTAGCCCCCCCGATTTGCGCAAGCACAGATACGCAGTATTTT. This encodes CASSLAPPICASTDTQYF.